A single sample gave rise to the 24 T cell receptor beta chains below, sequenced in a study of TIL therapy for anti-PD-1-resistant metastatic lung cancer. As to time point: pre-treatment sample, taken before nivolumab and TIL therapy. Pleural nodules or supraclavicular lymph nodes made up most of the excised metastases sampled. This was the immunoSEQ v3 assay. TCRdb keeps only in-frame clones here, not all; method: immunoSEQ multiplex PCR. The table shows approximately 11,000 clones, with about three fifths occurring only once. The sample in question was tumor tissue, obtained at baseline. The receptors were gathered from a person between 25 and 79 years old with non-small cell lung cancer.

In this sample, this clone turned up a few times. The chain links TRBV19 to TRBJ1-6; TRBD1 matches at 9 bases. J gave up 9 bases and V 5 bases, and 8 bases lay outside the gene matches. Germline V gene data show CDR1 as LNHDA and CDR2 as SQIVND (reference sequence). The CDR3 loop spans 15 amino acids. In DNA form, the CDR3 reads TGTGCCAGTAGTGTTGCACAGGGGGCGAGTTCACCCCTCCACTTT. This codes for CASSVAQGASSPLHF.

The rearrangement uses TRBV5-1 and TRBJ2-1; 7 bases match TRBD2. The CDR3 extends over 17 amino acids. Losses at the gene ends were 0 bases for V and 8 bases for J; bases not matched to a gene: 14. The germline gives CDR1 SGHRS, CDR2 YFSETQ. The CDR3 here is CASSLGAKGGSPYEQFF. The CDR3 coding sequence is TGCGCCAGCAGCTTGGGCGCCAAAGGCGGGAGCCCCTATGAGCAGTTCTTC.

The genes are TRBV3-1 (or the pseudogene TRBV3-2) and TRBJ2-2, with 7 positions matching TRBD2. The V segment lost 4 bases and the J segment 1 base; nucleotides outside the gene matches: 6. CDR1 and CDR2 from the germline V gene are LGHDT and YNNKEL (reference sequence). The CDR3 covers 16 residues. CDR3 loop: CASSPRTRGNTGELFF. The DNA for the CDR3 is TGTGCCAGCAGCCCCCGGACTAGGGGGAACACCGGGGAGCTGTTTTTT.

The V gene is TRBV7-8, the J gene TRBJ1-3, with 9 bases that match TRBD1. Trimming at V came to 5 bases and at J to 2 bases, leaving 4 bases not matched to a gene. Germline values: CDR1 SGHVS, CDR2 FQNEAQ. This CDR3 region has 15 residues. CDR3 protein: CASSAGTGTGNTIYF. CDR3 in DNA: TGTGCCAGCAGCGCCGGGACAGGGACTGGAAACACCATATATTTT.

J is TRBJ2-1 and V is TRBV27; D uncertain. The germline V and J ends were trimmed by 5 bases and 2 bases, with 13 bases remaining between them. The CDR3 has 15 amino acids. Germline assignment: CDR1 MNHEY and CDR2 SMNVEV (reference sequence). CDR3 in amino acids: CASSPFLGAYNEQFF. Here the CDR3 DNA reads TGTGCCAGCAGTCCGTTCCTCGGAGCCTACAATGAGCAGTTCTTC.

By share, this clone ranks as medium-sized. The chain joins TRBV11-2 to TRBJ1-4; no definite D call. The CDR3 runs to 12 residues. The germline V gene encodes CDR1 SGHAT and CDR2 FQNNGV. V was trimmed by 5 bases and J by 6 bases, leaving 7 bases between them. The CDR3 nucleotides are TGTGCCAGCAGCCCTACTTATGAAAAACTGTTTTTT. Translation gives CASSPTYEKLFF.

The chain uses TRBV3-1 (or the pseudogene TRBV3-2) and TRBJ2-1; TRBD2 is a possible D gene (6 bases). CDR1 and CDR2 from the germline V gene are LGHDT and YNNKEL (reference sequence). Trimming took off 8 bases at V and 3 bases at J, with 20 bases between the two ends. The CDR3 sequence is 16 residues long. The CDR3 coding sequence is TGTGCCAGCTCCGAGGGAGGCGGGGCGAACTACAATGAGCAGTTCTTC. Translating it yields CASSEGGGANYNEQFF.

By proportion, this clone is medium-sized. The chain combines TRBV4-1 with TRBJ1-1; the D gene is possibly TRBD1 (5 bases). Germline V gene data show CDR1 as MGHRA and CDR2 as YSYEKL. V lost 0 bases and J 10 bases, leaving 18 bases between the germline ends. There are 15 residues in the CDR3. CDR3 DNA: TGCGCCAGCAGCCAAGATGGGGGGTGGCGGGTAGGAGCTTTCTTT. It encodes CASSQDGGWRVGAFF.

The table lists this clone with a few counts. J is TRBJ2-2 and V is TRBV7-8, with 9 positions matching TRBD1. The junction had 16 bases not matched to a gene; V was cut back by 6 bases and J by 5 bases. CDR1 is SGHVS, CDR2 FQNEAQ, per germline. This CDR3 is built from 18 residues. CDR3 sequence: CASSRSPGQGGGTGELFF. The CDR3 region has the DNA TGTGCCAGCAGTCGTTCCCCGGGACAGGGAGGAGGGACCGGGGAGCTGTTTTTT.

V gene TRBV7-6 combines with J gene TRBJ2-1; D is perhaps TRBD1 (5 bases). The CDR3 length is 16 residues. Germline CDR1 and CDR2: SGHVS and FNYEAQ. Trimming took off 5 bases at V and 9 bases at J, with 23 bases between the two ends. The CDR3 is CASSQKAVSIQGEQFF. For the CDR3, the DNA is TGTGCCAGCAGCCAAAAGGCGGTATCCATCCAGGGTGAGCAGTTCTTC.

V usage is TRBV14 and J usage is TRBJ2-7, with no clear D. The CDR3 consists of 11 residues. Germline loops: CDR1 SGHDN, CDR2 FVKESK. V was trimmed by 3 bases and J by 0 bases, leaving 0 bases between them. CDR3 bases: TGTGCCAGCAGCCACTCCTACGAGCAGTACTTC. Its protein product is CASSHSYEQYF.

This chain uses TRBV2 with TRBJ2-3; 7 bases are shared with TRBD2. The germline CDR1 and CDR2 sequences are SNHLY and FYNNEI. This CDR3 region has 15 residues. Germline trimming cut 6 bases from V and 3 bases from J; bases unmatched to any gene: 9. The CDR3 reads CASRLALTMTDTQYF. CDR3 bases: TGTGCCAGCAGACTAGCGTTGACAATGACAGATACGCAGTATTTT.

The chain is built from TRBV9 and TRBJ2-7; D is possibly TRBD2 (6 bases). CDR3 length: 15 residues. V was trimmed by 0 bases and J by 3 bases, leaving 13 bases between them. Germline CDR1 SGDLS, CDR2 YYNGEE. The CDR3 DNA reads TGTGCCAGCAGCGTAGGCGACGGGAGTAGCTACGAGCAGTACTTC. It codes for CASSVGDGSSYEQYF.

This clone has more than one count but fewer than ten. This chain connects TRBV5-1 to TRBJ1-1; 9 bases are a match to TRBD1. This CDR3 has 14 amino acids. Germline V CDR1 and CDR2: SGHRS, YFSETQ. The junction had 1 base not matched to a gene; V was cut back by 0 bases and J by 4 bases. The CDR3 nucleotides are TGCGCCAGCAGCTTGGCACAGGGGGCCACTGAAGCTTTCTTT. It is translated as CASSLAQGATEAFF.

The chain recombines TRBV6-5 with TRBJ1-1; D possibly corresponds to TRBD1 (5 bases). The V end lost 0 bases, the J end lost 7 bases, and 9 bases lay between the germline ends. The CDR3 loop spans 13 amino acids. Germline CDR1 and CDR2: MNHEY and SVGAGI. CDR3 DNA sequence: TGTGCCAGCAGTTACTCGAAAGGGGATGAAGCTTTCTTT. This gives the protein CASSYSKGDEAFF.

This rearrangement joins TRBV19 to TRBJ1-1; D unclear. Germline assignment: CDR1 LNHDA and CDR2 SQIVND (reference sequence). V lost 6 bases to trimming and J lost 0 bases, with 8 bases between them. This CDR3 comprises 13 residues. The CDR3 DNA sequence: TGTGCCAGTAGAAGGTCTCTGAACACTGAAGCTTTCTTT. It encodes CASRRSLNTEAFF. The variable domain in full, completed from reference TRBV19 and TRBJ1-1, reads DGGITQSPKYLFRKEGQNVTLSCEQNLNHDAMYWYRQDPGQGLRLIYYSQIVNDFQKGDIAEGYSVSREKKESFPLTVTSAQKNPTAFYLCASRRSLNTEAFFGQGTRLTVV.

This clone was observed once. This chain uses TRBV7-8 with TRBJ1-1; 8 positions agree with TRBD1. The V segment lost 5 bases and the J segment 10 bases; nucleotides outside the gene matches: 9. The CDR3 runs 13 residues. The germline V gene has CDR1 SGHVS and CDR2 FQNEAQ. Here the CDR3 reads CASSRTGIGGAFF. In nucleotides, the CDR3 is TGTGCCAGCAGCCGGACAGGGATTGGCGGAGCTTTCTTT.

DNA for the CDR3: TGTGCCAGCAACCTACACCAGGGTGAGGGCACCGGGGAGCTGTTTTTT. This translates into CASNLHQGEGTGELFF. This rearrangement joins TRBV6-6 to TRBJ2-2; D may match TRBD1 or TRBD2 (5 bases each). The CDR3 runs to 16 residues. The V and J ends lost 7 bases and 4 bases respectively, with 19 bases between them. CDR1 is MNHNY, CDR2 SVGAGI, per germline (reference sequence).

The CDR3 coding sequence is TGTGCCAGCAGCTTTATTAAGGGGAATGAGCAGTTCTTC. Translated: CASSFIKGNEQFF. This chain links TRBV7-8 with TRBJ2-1; possible D gene TRBD1, 5 bases. The CDR3 is 13 residues long. V was clipped by 3 bases and J by 7 bases, with 10 bases between them. Per the germline V gene, CDR1 is SGHVS and CDR2 is FQNEAQ.

Turning to this clone: One junction end disagrees with the germline gene, perhaps due to a read error. The CDR3 nucleotides are TGTGCCAGCAGCCAAGAGCAGGGACTAGCTCCAGACTTC. This sequence encodes CASSQEQGLAPDF. The chain couples TRBV4-2 to TRBJ2-7; 9 bases match TRBD2. Germline CDR1 and CDR2: LGHNA and YNFKEQ. The CDR3 has 13 residues.

This clone has a handful of counts. V and J are TRBV11-2 and TRBJ2-7; TRBD1 matches at 9 bases. After removal of 5 bases from V and 4 bases from J, the junction contained 6 bases not matched to a gene. The CDR3 is 14 amino acids. Germline V gene lookup returns CDR1 SGHAT and CDR2 FQNNGV. The CDR3 loop is CASSQGTGRYEQYF. The CDR3 DNA follows: TGTGCCAGCAGCCAGGGGACAGGGAGATACGAGCAGTACTTC.

The rearrangement links TRBV5-1 to TRBJ2-5; D might be TRBD2 (6 bases). Trimming cost V 4 bases and J 3 bases, with 13 bases left between them. The length of the CDR3 is 14 residues. Germline V lookup: CDR1 SGHRS, CDR2 YFSETQ. CDR3 sequence (DNA): TGCGCCAGCAGCCTTAACGGACTAAAAGAGACCCAGTACTTC. It translates to CASSLNGLKETQYF. The full variable domain, completed using reference TRBV5-1 and TRBJ2-5, is KAGVTQTPRYLIKTRGQQVTLSCSPISGHRSVSWYQQTPGQGLQFLFEYFSETQRNKGNFPGRFSGRQFSNSRSEMNVSTLELGDSALYLCASSLNGLKETQYFGPGTRLLVL.

V and J are TRBV18 and TRBJ1-5; 7 bases map to TRBD1. The CDR3 covers 16 residues. The germline V gene encodes CDR1 KGHSH and CDR2 LQKENI. The V and J ends lost 4 bases and 9 bases, in that order; junction bases with no gene match: 15. CDR3 coding DNA: TGTGCCAGCTCACTTCTTCCGACAGGGACGGAAGGGCCCCAGCATTTT. Translating gives CASSLLPTGTEGPQHF. Full variable domain (rest looked up from reference TRBV18 and TRBJ1-5): NAGVMQNPRHLVRRRGQEARLRCSPMKGHSHVYWYRQLPEEGLKFMVYLQKENIIDESGMPKERFSAEFPKEGPSILRIQQVVRGDSAAYFCASSLLPTGTEGPQHFGDGTRLSIL.

The chain combines TRBV6-5 with TRBJ2-7; 11 bases map to TRBD2. The CDR3 extends over 15 amino acids. From germline, CDR1 is MNHEY and CDR2 SVGAGI. Trimming took 6 bases from V and 5 from J; bases not matched to a gene: 9. The CDR3 DNA reads as TGTGCCAGCAGGGATTCTAGCGGGAGGTTCCACGAGCAGTACTTC. This codes for CASRDSSGRFHEQYF.